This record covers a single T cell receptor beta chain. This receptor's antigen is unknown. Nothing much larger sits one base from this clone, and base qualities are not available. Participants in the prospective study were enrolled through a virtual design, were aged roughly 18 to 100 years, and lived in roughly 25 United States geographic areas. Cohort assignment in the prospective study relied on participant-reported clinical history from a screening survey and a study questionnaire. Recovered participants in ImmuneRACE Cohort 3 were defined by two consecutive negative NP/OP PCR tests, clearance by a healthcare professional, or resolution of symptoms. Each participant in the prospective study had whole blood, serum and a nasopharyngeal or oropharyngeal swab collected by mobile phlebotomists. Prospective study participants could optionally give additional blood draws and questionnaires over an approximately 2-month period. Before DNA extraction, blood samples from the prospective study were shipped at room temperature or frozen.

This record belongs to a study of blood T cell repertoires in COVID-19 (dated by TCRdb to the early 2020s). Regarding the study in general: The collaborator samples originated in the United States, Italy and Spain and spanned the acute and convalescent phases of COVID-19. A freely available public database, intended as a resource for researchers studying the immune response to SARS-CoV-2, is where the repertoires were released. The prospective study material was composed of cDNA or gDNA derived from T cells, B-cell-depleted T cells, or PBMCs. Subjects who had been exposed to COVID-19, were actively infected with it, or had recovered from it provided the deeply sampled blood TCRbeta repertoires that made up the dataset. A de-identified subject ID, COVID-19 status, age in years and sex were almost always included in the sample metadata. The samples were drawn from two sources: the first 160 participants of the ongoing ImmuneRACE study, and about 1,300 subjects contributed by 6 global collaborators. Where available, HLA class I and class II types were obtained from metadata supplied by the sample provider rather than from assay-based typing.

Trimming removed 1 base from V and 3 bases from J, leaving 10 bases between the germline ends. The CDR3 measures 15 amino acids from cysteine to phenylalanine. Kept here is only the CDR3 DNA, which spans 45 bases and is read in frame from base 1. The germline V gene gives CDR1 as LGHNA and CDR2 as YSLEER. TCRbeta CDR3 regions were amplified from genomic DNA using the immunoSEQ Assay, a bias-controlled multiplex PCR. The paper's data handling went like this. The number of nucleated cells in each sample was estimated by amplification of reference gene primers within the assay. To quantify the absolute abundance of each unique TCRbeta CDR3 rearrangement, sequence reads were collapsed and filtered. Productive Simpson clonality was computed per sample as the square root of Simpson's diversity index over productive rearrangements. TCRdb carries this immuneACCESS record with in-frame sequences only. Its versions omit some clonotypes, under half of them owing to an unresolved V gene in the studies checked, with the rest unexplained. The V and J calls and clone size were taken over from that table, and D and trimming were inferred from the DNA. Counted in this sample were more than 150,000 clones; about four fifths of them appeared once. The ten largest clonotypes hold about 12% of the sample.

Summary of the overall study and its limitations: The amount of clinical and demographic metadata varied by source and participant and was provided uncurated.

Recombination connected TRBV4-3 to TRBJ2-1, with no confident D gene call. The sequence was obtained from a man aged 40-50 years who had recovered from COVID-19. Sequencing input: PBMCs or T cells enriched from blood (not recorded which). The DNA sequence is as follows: TGCGCCAGCAGCCAAGTCTATCCTCTCTACAATGAGCAGTTCTTC. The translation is CASSQVYPLYNEQFF.